These 3 T cell receptor beta chains originate from one sample sequenced in a study of identical twins. Each CDR3 protein gets one entry after TCRdb re-called the 5' RACE reads with MiXCR. The data show about 200,000 distinct CDR3 sequences, approximately 8.3% seen once. This sample also belongs to another study, concerning yellow fever vaccine responses in identical twins.

Sequenced sample: memory (CD45RO+) T cells sorted from blood. These receptors originate from a woman aged 18-30 years in good health.

The chain links TRBV6-4 to TRBJ2-1, with 7 bases aligning to TRBD1. CDR3 length: 15 residues. Germline-derived CDR1 and CDR2 are MRHNA and SNTAGT. Trimming at V came to 4 bases and at J to 3 bases, leaving 6 bases not matched to a gene. The CDR3, as DNA: TGTGCCAGCAGTGTAGAGACAGGGTTCTACAATGAGCAGTTCTTC. This gives the protein CASSVETGFYNEQFF.

The CDR3, as DNA: TGTGCCAGCCGCTCGTCCGGAACCCACGAGCAGTACTTC. Protein sequence: CASRSSGTHEQYF. V is TRBV27 and J is TRBJ2-7, with D uncertain. The germline V gene has CDR1 MNHEY and CDR2 SMNVEV (reference sequence). V lost 8 bases to trimming and J lost 5 bases, with 16 bases between them. The CDR3 spans 13 residues.

This chain uses TRBV19 with TRBJ2-3, with D hard to call. Germline CDR1 reads LNHDA; CDR2 reads SQIVND (reference sequence). The length of the CDR3 is 13 residues. Trimming pared 6 bases from V and 0 bases from J, leaving 7 bases between. This CDR3 reads CASRRLSTDTQYF. CDR3 in DNA: TGTGCCAGTAGGCGACTTAGCACAGATACGCAGTATTTT.